This TCR beta chain emerged from a study of monozygotic twins with inflammatory bowel disease (dated by TCRdb to between 2019 and 2020). A note on the overall study: A total of about 28 monozygotic twin pairs were included in the full study, comprising nine German pairs (four IBD-concordant, five IBD-discordant) and 19 IBD-discordant Danish pairs. The search for disease-associated traits relied mainly on comparing IBD patients with their genetically identical healthy co-twins within discordant pairs. Each individual had, on average, about 151 000 unique TCRalpha sequences and 181 000 unique TCRbeta sequences available for analysis.

Library prep was done by 5' RACE. The input for every TCR library was 3,500 to 4,000 ng of total RNA. For each sample, cDNA was synthesized in eight separate reactions using SMARTScribe reverse transcriptase. Unique molecular identifiers containing a 6-nucleotide sample barcode were introduced through template switching during cDNA synthesis. Amplification of TCRalpha and TCRbeta cDNA involved two nested PCRs of roughly 17 and 9 cycles, and each PCR was followed by bead purification. Before amplification, cDNA was treated with uracil DNA-glycosylase and purified using the QIAquick PCR purification kit. The second PCR was the step at which Illumina TruSeq-compatible adapters and sample-specific barcodes were added. Library quality and concentration were checked on TapeStation and Qubit, and libraries were pooled at around 4.7 ng each. Pooled libraries were sequenced on an Illumina HiSeq2500 single-index Rapid Run with 2 x 100 bp reads and custom sequencing primers. Concerning the study's data processing: MiGEC version 1.2.6 was used for UMI-based consensus assembly to correct PCR and sequencing errors. MiXCR version 2.1.1 was used for V(D)J alignment, clonotype assembly and CDR3 extraction. To normalise gene usage, clonotype sharing and MAIT/NKT TCR abundance, the top 1000, 10 000 and 20 000 clonotypes in each sample were analysed. Diversity was computed as the inverse Simpson index with the vegan R package after downsampling to 27 000 UMIs. Paired Mann-Whitney U tests were applied to discordant twin pairs, and Benjamini-Hochberg correction was used for multiple testing. TCRdb reprocessed the reads, reporting each CDR3 protein sequence once and no DNA. TCRdb's processing, not the authors' own work, is the source of the V and J calls. The sample table on file contains approximately 160,000 distinct CDR3 sequences. Over 2.5% of the sample goes to the ten largest clones.

According to the germline V gene (reference sequence), CDR1 reads WNHNN and CDR2 reads SYGVQD. There are 16 amino acids in the CDR3, from cysteine to phenylalanine inclusive. The nucleotide record is missing. Concerning this clonotype: Its specific antigen is unknown.

Points the paper makes about the study in general: Different T cell subtypes could not be distinguished in the analysis. Differing immunosuppressive treatments among patients may have added background noise and inter-individual variability to the repertoires. The results gave no support for a single strong signal or clonotype linked to IBD. IBD patients shared fewer clonotypes with other individuals than healthy twins did, most markedly in patients showing signs of disease activity. A decrease in TCRbeta repertoire diversity, as measured by inverse Simpson index, was observed in IBD patients compared with their healthy co-twins. Repertoire similarity did not differ between concordant and discordant twins, possibly due to limited statistical power.

From each donor, a roughly 2.7 ml peripheral blood sample was collected into PAXgene tubes and kept at -80 degrees C. Total RNA was isolated from whole blood with the PAXgene blood miRNA kit on an automated QIAcube, without T cell sorting. Peripheral blood from monozygotic twin pairs concordant or discordant for inflammatory bowel disease was subjected to deep TCRalpha and TCRbeta repertoire profiling with unique molecular barcoding. Smoking habits were recorded for all twin pairs, and individuals were classified as current, former or never smokers. The sequenced sample consisted of blood. The clonotype was recovered from a human donor with ulcerative colitis or Crohn's disease, or a healthy co-twin of an affected twin (not recorded which). The chain is assembled from TRBV10-1 and TRBJ2-2; TCRdb names TRBD1, which stays unverified in the absence of DNA. The CDR3: CASSEAFPANTGELFF.